This is a list of T cell receptor beta chains from one sample in a study of T cell clonotyping in hematopoietic cell transplantation. Produced via immunoSEQ multiplex PCR; TCRdb's table is partial and in-frame only. The sample records 35,000 to 45,000 clones, about 93% being singletons. The sample taken for sequencing was peripheral blood mononuclear cells. The origin of the receptors is a woman in her 50s in good health. Some clones in this sample may be carry-over from other donors' samples. Both conserved end residues are part of each CDR3. The D gene is left open where the match is weak. For some rows the clone size is stated as once, few or many, or as a class when expanded; others skip it.

V gene	J gene	clone size	D gene	CDR3 DNA	CDR3 protein
TRBV12-5	TRBJ2-2	-	-	TGTGCTAGTGGTTTGGTATCAGGGGCCAACTCATGGCGTAACACCGGGGAGCTGTTTTTT	CASGLVSGANSWRNTGELFF
TRBV15	TRBJ1-1	-	TRBD1	TGTGCCACCAGCAGAGATGGGGACAGGGGGTCCACTGAAGCTTTCTTT	CATSRDGDRGSTEAFF
TRBV29-1	TRBJ2-5	-	-	TGCAGCGTTGAAGAGGAAGGGCTCCAAGAGACCCAGTACTTC	CSVEEEGLQETQYF
TRBV28	TRBJ1-2	-	TRBD1	TGTGCCAGCAGTTCCTGGACAGGGGGCGGCTATGGCTACACCTTC	CASSSWTGGGYGYTF
TRBV19	TRBJ1-4	-	-	TGTGCCAGTAGTACACGGGACGAAAAACTGTTTTTT	CASSTRDEKLFF
TRBV6-1	TRBJ1-2	-	TRBD1	TGTGCCAGCAGTGAACGAACGGGACAGGGGAACTATGGCTACACCTTC	CASSERTGQGNYGYTF
TRBV28	TRBJ1-6	-	TRBD1	TGTGCCAGCAGGGACAGGCCGCTGGGAGGGTCCCTCCACTTT	CASRDRPLGGSLHF
TRBV28	TRBJ2-2	-	-	TGTGCCAGCAGTTTCTCCGGGACACTTAGCACCGGGGAGCTGTTTTTT	CASSFSGTLSTGELFF
TRBV20-1	TRBJ1-2	-	-	TGCAGTGCTCCCGGATTGGGTGGCTACACCTTC	CSAPGLGGYTF
TRBV7-3	TRBJ2-3	-	TRBD1	TGTGCCAGCAGACCAACCGGGACAGAGGACACAGATACGCAGTATTTT	CASRPTGTEDTDTQYF
TRBV4-3	TRBJ1-2	-	-	TGCGCCAGCAGCCAAGATAGTAACGCCCCATGGGGCTACACCTTC	CASSQDSNAPWGYTF
TRBV14	TRBJ1-6	-	-	TGTGCCAGCAGCCAATTCGGTCCGGGGACGGGTTCACCCCTCCACTTT	CASSQFGPGTGSPLHF
TRBV6-6	TRBJ2-7	-	-	TGTGCCAGCAGTTACGAGGCACCTACCTACGAGCAGTACTTC	CASSYEAPTYEQYF
TRBV11-3	TRBJ2-2	-	-	TGTGCCAGCAGCAGCCTCAGGGGAACCGGGGAGCTGTTTTTT	CASSSLRGTGELFF
TRBV5-6	TRBJ1-5	-	-	TGTGCCAGCAGCTTGGCGGATTCAGATCAGCCCCAGCATTTT	CASSLADSDQPQHF
TRBV28	TRBJ2-5	-	TRBD1	TGTGCCAGCAGATATCAGATAGGGATGGGACAGCAAGAGACCCAGTACTTC	CASRYQIGMGQQETQYF
TRBV19	TRBJ1-1	-	-	TGTGCCAGTAGTCCCCGTGGAGGGTATGAGGGTGAAGCTTTCTTT	CASSPRGGYEGEAFF
TRBV4-3	TRBJ2-5	-	-	TGCGCCAGCAGCCAAGGGCCCTCCGAGACCCAGTACTTC	CASSQGPSETQYF
TRBV11-2	TRBJ1-1	-	TRBD1	TGTGCCAGCAGCTCCGATAACAGGGGGTACACTGAAGCTTTCTTT	CASSSDNRGYTEAFF
TRBV7-6	TRBJ2-5	-	-	TGTGCCAGCAGCTTACTTACAGAAGAGACCCAGTACTTC	CASSLLTEETQYF
TRBV4-2	TRBJ1-2	-	-	TGTGCCAGCAGCCCTGGAGACACCTCTGAGGGCTACACCTTC	CASSPGDTSEGYTF
TRBV5-1	TRBJ1-1	-	-	TGCGCCAGCAGCACGACAGCGATGGACCGTATCCCTGAAGCTTTCTTT	CASSTTAMDRIPEAFF
TRBV7-9	TRBJ1-1	-	-	TGTGCCAGCAGCTACGACATGGAGAACACTGAAGCTTTCTTT	CASSYDMENTEAFF
TRBV4-3	TRBJ1-1	-	-	TGCGCCAGCAGCCAAGATGTCAGCCCCAACACTGAAGCTTTCTTT	CASSQDVSPNTEAFF
TRBV4-3	TRBJ2-2	-	-	TGCGCCAGCAGCCAAGTTAGGGGCGCGAACACCGGGGAGCTGTTTTTT	CASSQVRGANTGELFF
TRBV7-9	TRBJ2-3	-	-	TGTGCCAGCACCCAAGTGGGACAAAGCACAGATACGCAGTATTTT	CASTQVGQSTDTQYF
TRBV28	TRBJ1-1	-	TRBD1	TGTGCCAGCAGCCCCAGGACAGGGGGCCGGAAGACTGAAGCTTTCTTT	CASSPRTGGRKTEAFF
TRBV7-2	TRBJ1-6	-	-	TGTGCCAGCAGGGCCGGACAGACGACCTATAATTCACCCCTCCACTTT	CASRAGQTTYNSPLHF
TRBV2	TRBJ1-2	-	-	TGTGCCAGCAGCCCCGACAGGAACTATGGCTACACCTTC	CASSPDRNYGYTF
TRBV5-4	TRBJ2-3	-	-	TGTGCCAGCAGCCCCGGGGGGCAATCAGATACGCAGTATTTT	CASSPGGQSDTQYF
TRBV7-8	TRBJ2-3	-	TRBD2	TGTGCCAGCAGCTTGGCGGGGGGCACAGATACGCAGTATTTT	CASSLAGGTDTQYF
TRBV7-2	TRBJ1-6	-	TRBD1	TGTGCCAGCAGCTACGGACAGGGACGGGAATCACCCCTCCACTTT	CASSYGQGRESPLHF
TRBV7-3	TRBJ2-2	-	TRBD1	TGTGCCAGCAGCATGGACAGGGGCACCGGGGAGCTGTTTTTT	CASSMDRGTGELFF
TRBV7-2	TRBJ2-5	-	TRBD2	TGTGCCAGCAGCGATGGACTAGCGGGGCGGTACCAAGAGACCCAGTACTTC	CASSDGLAGRYQETQYF
TRBV4-2	TRBJ1-3	-	-	TGTGCCAGCAGCCGACGTGGGGACTCTGGAAACACCATATATTTT	CASSRRGDSGNTIYF
TRBV5-6	TRBJ2-1	-	-	TGTGCCAGCAGCTTCGGACAGTACAATGAGCAGTTCTTC	CASSFGQYNEQFF
TRBV30	TRBJ1-1	-	TRBD1	TGTGCCTGGGGGACAGGGGGCGCAAAAGCTTTCTTT	CAWGTGGAKAFF
TRBV27	TRBJ1-1	-	TRBD1	TGTGCCAGCAGTTGGACAGGGGCCGCAGAAGCTTTCTTT	CASSWTGAAEAFF
TRBV7-6	TRBJ2-7	-	-	TGTGCCAGCAGCGGAAGGGACAAGGGCTACGAGCAGTACTTC	CASSGRDKGYEQYF
TRBV15	TRBJ2-5	-	-	TGTGCCACCAGCGAAGGCGGTTTGGAGACCCAGTACTTC	CATSEGGLETQYF
TRBV5-1	TRBJ2-1	-	-	TGCGCCAGCAGCTTGGGCAATGAGCAGTTCTTC	CASSLGNEQFF
TRBV6-5	TRBJ2-2	-	-	TGTGCCAGCGGGGCGGGACCTCACACCGGGGAGCTGTTTTTT	CASGAGPHTGELFF
TRBV11-3	TRBJ2-7	-	TRBD1	TGTGCCAGCAGCTCCCCGAGGCAGGGGGCCTACGAGCAGTACTTC	CASSSPRQGAYEQYF
TRBV6-1	TRBJ1-5	once	TRBD1	TGTGCCAGCAGTGACCCAGGGGGATATCAGCCCCAGCATTTT	CASSDPGGYQPQHF
TRBV11-1	TRBJ2-3	-	TRBD2	TGTGCCAGCAGCTTTGGGCTAGCGGGGGGACACACAGATACGCAGTATTTT	CASSFGLAGGHTDTQYF
TRBV10-3	TRBJ2-1	-	-	TGTGCCATCAGGCGGGGAACCCCCTCTGATGAGCAGTTCTTC	CAIRRGTPSDEQFF
TRBV19	TRBJ1-5	once	TRBD1	TGTGCCAGTAGTATAGGACAGGGTCATCAGCCCCAGCATTTT	CASSIGQGHQPQHF
TRBV19	TRBJ2-2	-	TRBD1	TGTGCCAGTAGTTCCTCAGGGGGTTACACCGGGGAGCTGTTTTTT	CASSSSGGYTGELFF
TRBV7-2	TRBJ2-2	-	-	TGTGCCAGCAGCTTAGTGGTAGCGGTAGAATTTACCGGGGAGCTGTTTTTT	CASSLVVAVEFTGELFF
TRBV7-2	TRBJ1-6	-	TRBD1	TGTGCCAGCAGCCACGGGACAGGGAATTCACCCCTCCACTTT	CASSHGTGNSPLHF
TRBV14	TRBJ2-7	few	-	TGTGCCAGCAGCCAGAACAGAGAGGAGCAGTACTTC	CASSQNREEQYF
TRBV2	TRBJ2-2	-	-	TGTGCCAGTGTCGAGGGGCGGGAGCTGTTTTTT	CASVEGRELFF
TRBV5-4	TRBJ1-5	-	-	TGTGCCAGCAGCTGGGACAATGATCAGCCCCAGCATTTT	CASSWDNDQPQHF
TRBV4-3	TRBJ2-7	-	-	TGCGCCAGCAGCCAAGATACTTTTTACGAGCAGTACTTC	CASSQDTFYEQYF